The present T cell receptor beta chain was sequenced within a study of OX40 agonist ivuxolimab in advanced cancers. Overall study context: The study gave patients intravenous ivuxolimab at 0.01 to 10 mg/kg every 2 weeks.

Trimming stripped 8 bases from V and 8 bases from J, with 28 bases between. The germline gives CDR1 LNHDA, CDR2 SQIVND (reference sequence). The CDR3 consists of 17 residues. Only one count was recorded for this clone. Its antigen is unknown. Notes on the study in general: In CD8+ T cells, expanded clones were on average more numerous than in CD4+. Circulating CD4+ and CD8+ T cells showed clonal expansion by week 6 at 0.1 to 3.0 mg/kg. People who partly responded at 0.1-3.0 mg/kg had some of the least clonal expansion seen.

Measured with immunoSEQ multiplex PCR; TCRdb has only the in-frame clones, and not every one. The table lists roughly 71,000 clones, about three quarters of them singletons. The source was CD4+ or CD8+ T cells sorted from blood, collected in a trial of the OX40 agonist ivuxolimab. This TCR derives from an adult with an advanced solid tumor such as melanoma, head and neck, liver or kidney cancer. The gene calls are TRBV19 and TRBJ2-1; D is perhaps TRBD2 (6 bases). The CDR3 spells CASRGPRDVGGSDEQFF. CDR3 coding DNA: TGTGCCAGTCGGGGCCCTAGAGACGTGGGAGGTTCGGATGAGCAGTTCTTC.